The 19 T cell receptor beta chains given below trace back to one sample, sequenced in a study of human T cells and chemical hapten exposure. Time point reported: patch test 1, 2 weeks after DPC sensitization. As to treatment: therapeutic diphenylcyclopropenone sensitization with weekly scalp DPC. TCRdb itself ran the RACE reads through MiXCR, one entry per CDR3 protein. The profile shows 95,000 to 150,000 distinct CDR3 sequences, about an eighth of them singletons. Sequencing used whole blood, obtained in connection with sensitization to the hapten diphenylcyclopropenone (DPC). The receptors shown here come from a man aged 18 to 30 with alopecia areata. Some clones in this sample may be carry-over from other donors' samples.

The chain uses TRBV11-2 and TRBJ1-4; no clear D gene. CDR3 length equals 18 residues. Per germline, CDR1 SGHAT and CDR2 FQNNGV. V was pared by 2 bases and J by 0 bases, with 16 bases between. CDR3 loop: CASSLRSGGYATNEKLFF. In nucleotides, the CDR3 is TGTGCCAGCAGCTTACGCAGCGGCGGATATGCAACTAATGAAAAACTGTTTTTT. Full variable domain (rest looked up from reference TRBV11-2 and TRBJ1-4): EAGVAQSPRYKIIEKRQSVAFWCNPISGHATLYWYQQILGQGPKLLIQFQNNGVVDDSQLPKDRFSAERLKGVDSTLKIQPAKLEDSAVYLCASSLRSGGYATNEKLFFGSGTQLSVL.

The J gene is TRBJ2-1, the V gene TRBV11-2; 8 bases fit TRBD2. Unmatched junction bases numbered 5, after V lost 1 base and J lost 9 bases. Germline V gives CDR1 SGHAT, CDR2 FQNNGV. The CDR3 spans 14 residues. The CDR3 nucleotides read TGTGCCAGCAGCTTAGGACTAGCGAGAGGTGAGCAGTTCTTC. It encodes CASSLGLARGEQFF. Based on the CDR3 plus reference TRBV11-2 and TRBJ2-1, the full variable domain is EAGVAQSPRYKIIEKRQSVAFWCNPISGHATLYWYQQILGQGPKLLIQFQNNGVVDDSQLPKDRFSAERLKGVDSTLKIQPAKLEDSAVYLCASSLGLARGEQFFGPGTRLTVL.

The V and J genes are TRBV15 and TRBJ1-4, with D perhaps matching TRBD1 (5 bases). Trimming removed 4 bases from V and 0 bases from J, with 9 bases in between. The V gene's germline CDR1 is LNHNV and CDR2 YYDKDF (reference sequence). This CDR3 spans 15 amino acids. CDR3 bases: TGTGCCACCAGCACCGTCAGGGCAACTAATGAAAAACTGTTTTTT. This codes for CATSTVRATNEKLFF.

The CDR3 spells CASSPPSGGSYNEQFF. The CDR3 DNA is TGTGCCAGCTCACCACCGTCGGGGGGCTCCTACAATGAGCAGTTCTTC. The rearrangement links TRBV18 to TRBJ2-1; 7 bases map to TRBD2. The CDR3 has 16 amino acids. V lost 0 bases to trimming and J lost 0 bases; unmatched junction nucleotides: 2. The V gene's germline CDR1 is KGHSH and CDR2 LQKENI.

This clonotype was seen ten or more times. The chain recombines TRBV20-1 with TRBJ1-1; possible D gene TRBD1, 5 bases. Trimming cost V 4 bases and J 1 base, with 13 bases left between them. Germline V gives CDR1 DFQATT, CDR2 SNEGSKA (reference sequence). The CDR3 runs 14 residues. The CDR3 loop reads CSATRGWGNTEAFF. The CDR3 DNA reads as TGCAGTGCTACCCGGGGCTGGGGGAACACTGAAGCTTTCTTT.

This clonotype has only a few counts. V and J are TRBV10-3 and TRBJ1-5, with D possibly matching TRBD1 (6 bases). The CDR3 length is 16 residues. Germline V gene lookup returns CDR1 ENHRY and CDR2 SYGVKD. Deletions cut 3 bases from V and 3 bases from J, with 15 bases between. The CDR3 DNA reads as TGTGCCATCAGTGACCCGATCCAGGGGTCCAATCAGCCCCAGCATTTT. Its translation: CAISDPIQGSNQPQHF.

The J gene is TRBJ1-2, the V gene TRBV3-1; D is uncertain. Looked up from germline, CDR1 is LGHDT and CDR2 is YNNKEL (reference sequence). The CDR3 runs to 13 residues. V gave up 4 bases and J gave up 8 bases, with 14 bases separating them. CDR3 loop: CASSPPRVGGYTF. The CDR3 bases are TGTGCCAGCAGCCCGCCCCGCGTTGGCGGCTACACCTTC. Filled out from reference TRBV3-1 and TRBJ1-2, the complete variable domain reads DTAVSQTPKYLVTQMGNDKSIKCEQNLGHDTMYWYKQDSKKFLKIMFSYNNKELIINETVPNRFSPKSPDKAHLNLHINSLELGDSAVYFCASSPPRVGGYTFGSGTRLTVV.

This clonotype has just a few counts. This chain joins TRBV18 and TRBJ2-7; D is possibly TRBD1 (5 bases). CDR1 and CDR2 from the germline V gene are KGHSH and LQKENI. V was shortened by 2 bases and J by 0 bases, with 8 bases between the two germline ends. The CDR3 runs 14 residues. CDR3 sequence: CASSPKDSSYEQYV. Here the CDR3 DNA reads TGTGCCAGCTCACCAAAAGACAGCTCCTACGAGCAGTACGTC.

This sequence joins TRBV11-2 and TRBJ1-1; D remains unclear. With 1 base removed from V and 5 bases from J, the gap between germline ends came to 17 bases. The CDR3 extends over 16 amino acids. Germline V gives CDR1 SGHAT, CDR2 FQNNGV. CDR3 in amino acids: CASSLGFVGVRTEAFF. CDR3 coding DNA: TGTGCCAGCAGCTTAGGGTTTGTGGGCGTCAGAACTGAAGCTTTCTTT.

In this sample, this clonotype turned up a few times. The rearrangement links TRBV7-8 to TRBJ2-3, with D perhaps assigned TRBD1 or TRBD2 (6 bases each). CDR3 length: 15 residues. Germline assignment: CDR1 SGHVS and CDR2 FQNEAQ. Deletions cut 5 bases from V and 1 base from J, with 13 bases between. The chain's CDR3 is CASSPLGGGTDTQYF. The CDR3 nucleotides read TGTGCCAGCAGCCCACTCGGGGGCGGCACAGATACGCAGTATTTT.

This chain uses TRBV12-3 or TRBV12-4 with TRBJ2-7; tentative D call: TRBD1 (6 bases). Trimming left V 2 bases short and J 12 bases short, with 20 bases between. This CDR3 has 14 residues. CDR3 nucleotides: TGTGCCAGCAGTTTAAGGAACTCCCAGGGGATCTCGTACTTC. Translating it yields CASSLRNSQGISYF.

There are many counts of this clonotype. This chain joins TRBV3-1 and TRBJ1-5; no reliable D call. CDR1 and CDR2 (germline): LGHDT, YNNKEL (reference sequence). The V gene lost 0 bases and the J gene lost 3 bases, with 12 bases spanning the gap. The CDR3 is made up of 16 amino acids. As DNA, the CDR3 is TGTGCCAGCAGCCAAGACACACCGTTGGCCAATCAGCCCCAGCATTTT. It codes for CASSQDTPLANQPQHF.

This clonotype appeared a few times. CDR3 nucleotides: TGCGCCAGCAGCTTGGGCGATATGAATTCACCCCTCCACTTT. It yields the protein CASSLGDMNSPLHF. The rearrangement links TRBV5-1 to TRBJ1-6; D gene unclear. The CDR3 consists of 14 residues. The V end was cut by 0 bases, the J end by 7 bases, with 8 bases between. Per the germline V gene, CDR1 is SGHRS and CDR2 is YFSETQ.

This clonotype was seen at least ten times. The chain joins TRBV20-1 to TRBJ1-5; the D gene is possibly TRBD1 (6 bases). CDR3 length: 10 amino acids. The germline CDR1 and CDR2 sequences are DFQATT and SNEGSKA (reference sequence). The CDR3 loop reads CRGGGQPQHF. CDR3 nucleotides: TGCAGGGGAGGGGGTCAGCCCCAGCATTTT.

This rearrangement joins TRBV12-3 or TRBV12-4 to TRBJ2-3, with D unresolved. Trimming removed 2 bases at V and 5 bases at J, with 17 bases between. CDR3 length equals 16 residues. The CDR3 nucleotides are TGTGCCAGCAGTTTAATAAGGTTTGGGCCGAAAGATACGCAGTATTTT. Translated: CASSLIRFGPKDTQYF.

V usage is TRBV12-3 or TRBV12-4 and J usage is TRBJ1-1, with D perhaps TRBD1 (6 bases). The V gene lost 3 bases and the J gene lost 4 bases, with 12 bases spanning the gap. The CDR3 contains 14 residues. This CDR3 reads CASSFLQGGTEAFF. The CDR3, as DNA: TGTGCCAGCAGTTTCCTACAGGGAGGCACTGAAGCTTTCTTT.

The CDR3 sequence is CSARESDRGQYF. DNA of the CDR3: TGCAGTGCTAGGGAATCGGACAGGGGGCAGTACTTC. The V call is TRBV20-1, the J call TRBJ2-7, with TRBD1 matching over 9 bases. J lost 9 bases, V lost 3 bases, and 6 bases had no gene match. CDR1 and CDR2 from the germline V gene are DFQATT and SNEGSKA (reference sequence). The CDR3 is 12 residues long.

The genes are TRBV12-3 or TRBV12-4 and TRBJ2-5, with D maybe TRBD2 (6 bases). CDR3 length: 15 residues. V was cut by 7 bases and J by 5 bases, with 20 bases left in between. DNA for the CDR3: TGTGCCAGCACCTTTCATCCGGGGGTTTGGGAGACCCAGTACTTC. Translating gives CASTFHPGVWETQYF.

This clonotype was detected only a few times. As DNA, the CDR3 is TGTGCCAGCAGCTGTTTTGATGGTAATCAGCCCCAGCATTTT. This translates into CASSCFDGNQPQHF. This sequence joins TRBV21-1 and TRBJ1-5. TRBV21-1 is shown as a pseudogene. The length of the CDR3 is 14 residues.